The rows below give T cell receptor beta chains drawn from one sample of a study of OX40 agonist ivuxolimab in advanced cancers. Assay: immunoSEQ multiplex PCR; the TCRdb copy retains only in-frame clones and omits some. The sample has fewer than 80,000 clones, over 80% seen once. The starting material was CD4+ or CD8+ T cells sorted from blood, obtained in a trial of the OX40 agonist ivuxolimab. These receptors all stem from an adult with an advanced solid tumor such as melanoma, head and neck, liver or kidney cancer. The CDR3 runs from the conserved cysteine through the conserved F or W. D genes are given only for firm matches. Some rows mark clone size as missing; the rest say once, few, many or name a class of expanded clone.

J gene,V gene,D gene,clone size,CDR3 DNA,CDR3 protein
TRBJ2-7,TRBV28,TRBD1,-,TGTGCCAGCACCCGGGGACAGGGAGGTTCCCACGAGCAGTACTTC,CASTRGQGGSHEQYF
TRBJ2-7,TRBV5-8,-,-,TGTGCCAGCAGCTTGGATGTGGGTTACGAGCAGTACTTC,CASSLDVGYEQYF
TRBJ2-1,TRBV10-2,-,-,TGCGCCAGCATGCCTAGCTCGGGCTCCTACAATGAGCAGTTCTTC,CASMPSSGSYNEQFF
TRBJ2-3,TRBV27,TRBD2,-,TGTGCCAGCAGTGTAGGGCTAGCGGGTGCAGATACGCAGTATTTT,CASSVGLAGADTQYF
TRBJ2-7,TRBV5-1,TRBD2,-,TGCGCCAGCATTAATCTAGCGGGAGCCCTTATGTCCTACGAGCAGTACTTC,CASINLAGALMSYEQYF
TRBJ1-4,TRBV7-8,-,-,TGTGCCAGCAGCTTACAGGGTGTGAGTGAAAAACTGTTTTTT,CASSLQGVSEKLFF
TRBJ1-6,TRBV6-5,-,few,TGTGCCAGCAGTCAGGGTTCATGGGGGAATTCACCCCTCCACTTT,CASSQGSWGNSPLHF
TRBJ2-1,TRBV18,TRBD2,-,TGTGCCAGCTCACGGACTAGCGGCTACAATGAGCAGTTCTTC,CASSRTSGYNEQFF
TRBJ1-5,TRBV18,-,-,TGTGCCAGCTCCCCGGGGCGGGATCAGCCCCAGCATTTT,CASSPGRDQPQHF
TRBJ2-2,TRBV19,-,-,TGTGCCAGTGGGGGAAACCAGAACACCGGGGAGCTGTTTTTT,CASGGNQNTGELFF
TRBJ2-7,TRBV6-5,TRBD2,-,TGTGCCAGCCTGCCCGTCGCGCGGGGGGCCTACGAGCAGTACTTC,CASLPVARGAYEQYF
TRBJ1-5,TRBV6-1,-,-,TGTGCCAGCAGTGCCCGACCCAGCAATCAGCCCCAGCATTTT,CASSARPSNQPQHF
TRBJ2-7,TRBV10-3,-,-,TGTGCCATCAGTACAGGATCTTCCTACGAGCAGTACTTC,CAISTGSSYEQYF
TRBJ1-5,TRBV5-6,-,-,TGTGCCAGCAGCTTGGGACCGACAGTGAATCAGCCCCAGCATTTT,CASSLGPTVNQPQHF
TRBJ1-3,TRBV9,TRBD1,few,TGTGCCAGCAGCGGTGGACAGGGGGCCTTTTCGAGAAACACCATATATTTT,CASSGGQGAFSRNTIYF
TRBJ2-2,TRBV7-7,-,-,TGTGCTAGCAGCTCATTCTCGAACACCGGGGAGCTGTTTTTT,CASSSFSNTGELFF
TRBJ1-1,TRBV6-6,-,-,TGTGCCAGCACGGCAGGAGGAAGAACTGAAGCTTTCTTT,CASTAGGRTEAFF
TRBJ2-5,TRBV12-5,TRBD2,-,TGTGCTAGTGGTTTGGCGGGGGGAGAGACCCAGTACTTC,CASGLAGGETQYF
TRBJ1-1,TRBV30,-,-,TGTGCCTGGAGCATTACACAGAACACTGAAGCTTTCTTT,CAWSITQNTEAFF
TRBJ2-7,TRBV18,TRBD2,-,TGTGCCAGCTCACCGTTCCTAGCGGGAGGGTTGGACGAGCAGTACTTC,CASSPFLAGGLDEQYF
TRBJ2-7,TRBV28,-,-,TGTGCCAGCAGGGGGACAACCCTCGAGCAGTACTTC,CASRGTTLEQYF
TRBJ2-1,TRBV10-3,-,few,TGTGCCATCAGTGAGTCTGCTGAGGGGAATGAGCAGTTCTTC,CAISESAEGNEQFF
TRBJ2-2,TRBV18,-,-,TGTGCCAGCTCACGGGACACCGGGGAGCTGTTTTTT,CASSRDTGELFF
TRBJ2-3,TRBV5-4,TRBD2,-,TGTGCCAGCAGCTTGGCCGGGCGGGGGGTCACAGATACGCAGTATTTT,CASSLAGRGVTDTQYF
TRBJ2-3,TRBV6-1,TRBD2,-,TGTGCCAGCAGTGAAATCGCGGGAGGATCTACAGATACGCAGTATTTT,CASSEIAGGSTDTQYF
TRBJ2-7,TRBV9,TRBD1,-,TGTGCCAGCAGCGGGGCCCTGACAGGGCTGCCCTACGAGCAGTACTTC,CASSGALTGLPYEQYF
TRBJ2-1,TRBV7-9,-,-,TGTGCCAGCAGTCAGGGGTCCGGGGCATACAATGAGCAGTTCTTC,CASSQGSGAYNEQFF
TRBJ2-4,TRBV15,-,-,TGTGCCACCAGCAGAGATGGCCCTCTATCCATTCAGTACTTC,CATSRDGPLSIQYF
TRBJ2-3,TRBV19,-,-,TGTGCCAGTAGTGCGAAAAGAGGGCATAGCACAGATACGCAGTATTTT,CASSAKRGHSTDTQYF
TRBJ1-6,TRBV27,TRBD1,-,TGTGCCAGCAGTTTTGGGACAGGGGGAAATTCACCCCTCCACTTT,CASSFGTGGNSPLHF
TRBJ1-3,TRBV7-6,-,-,TGTGCCAGCAGCGCAGCGGCGGGGCCTGGAAACACCATATATTTT,CASSAAAGPGNTIYF
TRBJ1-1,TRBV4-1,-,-,TGCGCCAGCAGCCAATACCGATCAGAGAGGGACACTGAAGCTTTCTTT,CASSQYRSERDTEAFF
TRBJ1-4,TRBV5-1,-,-,TGCGCCAGCAGCTTGAGGGTCGGTGATGAAAAACTGTTTTTT,CASSLRVGDEKLFF
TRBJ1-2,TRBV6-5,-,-,TGTGCCAGCAGTTATAATTTAGGGGACGGCCGCTACACCTTC,CASSYNLGDGRYTF
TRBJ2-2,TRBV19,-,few,TGTGCCAGTAGTATAGCGGGGCCGGACGCCGGGGAGCTGTTTTTT,CASSIAGPDAGELFF
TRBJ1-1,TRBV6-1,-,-,TGTGCCAGCAGTGAATTTGTCGGGTTGAACACTGAAGCTTTCTTT,CASSEFVGLNTEAFF
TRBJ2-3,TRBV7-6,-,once,TGTGCCAGCAGCGGGGCCGGAGATACGCAGTATTTT,CASSGAGDTQYF
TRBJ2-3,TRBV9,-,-,TGTGCCAGCAGCGTAGTGGACAGCACAGATACGCAGTATTTT,CASSVVDSTDTQYF
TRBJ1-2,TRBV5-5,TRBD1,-,TGTGCCAGCAGCCCGCCCGGGACAGGGGCCTTTGGCTACACCTTC,CASSPPGTGAFGYTF
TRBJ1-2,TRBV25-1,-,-,TGTGCCAGCAGTGAATATTCAAGTTATGGCTACACCTTC,CASSEYSSYGYTF
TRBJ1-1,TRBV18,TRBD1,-,TGTGCCAGCTCACCGACAGGGGGCAACACTGAAGCTTTCTTT,CASSPTGGNTEAFF
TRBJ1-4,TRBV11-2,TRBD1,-,TGTGCCAGCGGGGGGACAGCTCTGTTTTTT,CASGGTALFF
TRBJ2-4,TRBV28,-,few,TGTGCCAGCAGTTTAGGGGTCACCAAAAACATTCAGTACTTC,CASSLGVTKNIQYF
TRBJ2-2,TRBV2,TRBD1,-,TGTGCCAGCGTCCAGGGGGTGAACACCGGGGAGCTGTTTTTT,CASVQGVNTGELFF
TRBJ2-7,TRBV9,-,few,TGTGCCAGCAGCCTAGACGCGGGCATACCTCGGGAGCAGTACTTC,CASSLDAGIPREQYF
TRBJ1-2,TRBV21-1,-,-,TGTGCCAGCAGCAAAGTTCGGGGATTTAGGGCACCGGGGTACGGCTACACCTTC,CASSKVRGFRAPGYGYTF
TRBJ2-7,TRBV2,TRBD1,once,TGTGCCAGCAGTGGGACAGGTGACTACGAGCAGTACTTC,CASSGTGDYEQYF
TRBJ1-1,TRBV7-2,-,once,TGTGCCAGCAGCTCTGACAGTTTGAACACTGAAGCTTTCTTT,CASSSDSLNTEAFF
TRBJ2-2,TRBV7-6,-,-,TGTGCCAGCAGCTTATGGGGGGCGCAGAACACCGGGGAGCTGTTTTTT,CASSLWGAQNTGELFF
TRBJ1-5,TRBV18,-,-,TGTGCCTCTAACGGGCAGGGTAAAAATCAGCCCCAGCATTTT,CASNGQGKNQPQHF
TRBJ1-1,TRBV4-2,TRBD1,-,TGTGCCAGCAGCCAAGATCGCGGGGACAGGGAAACTGAAGCTTTCTTT,CASSQDRGDRETEAFF
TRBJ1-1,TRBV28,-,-,TGTGCCAGCAGTTTATCGGGACAACCGAACACTGAAGCTTTCTTT,CASSLSGQPNTEAFF